This note documents a single T cell receptor (beta chain) sequence. What it binds is not known. Repertoires were generated with immunoSEQ multiplex PCR, while TCRdb's copy carries only in-frame clones and drops some. The sample shows about 45,000 clones, 60% to 80% of them seen only once. These data originate in a study of cytotoxic CD8 clonotypes in ibrutinib-treated CLL. Background on the study: Researchers reported about 10 relapsed/refractory and some 14 treatment-naive patients, roughly 18 of them IGHV unmutated.

The study, taken as a whole, reports: Once treatment began, public clonotypes, which were uncommon, contracted or stayed stable.

The CDR3 sequence is 18 residues long. J lost 5 bases, V lost 3 bases, and 16 bases had no gene match. Germline-derived CDR1 and CDR2 are ENHRY and SYGVKD. The chain employs TRBV10-3 and TRBJ2-5; 9 nucleotides agree with TRBD2. The receptor comes from a human donor with chronic lymphocytic leukemia. This specimen consisted of PBMCs, obtained after 24 months of ibrutinib treatment. CDR3 nucleotides: TGTGCCATCAGTGAAGGGTCGATGGCTAGCGGGGTCCGGGAGACCCAGTACTTC. It translates to CAISEGSMASGVRETQYF.